Listed below are T cell receptor beta chains from one sample, sequenced in a study of T cells in tumors after PD-1 blockade. The method was immunoSEQ multiplex PCR; TCRdb's version includes in-frame clones alone and lacks a portion of them. The data show tens of thousands of clones, with about 74% seen just once and over 3.5% held by the top ten. The sample was PBMCs, taken after anti-PD-1 treatment. The receptor source for this set is a human donor with basal cell carcinoma. Each CDR3 is given with its conserved first and last residue. The D gene is left open where the match is weak. Clone size is not always given. Where it is, it says once, few, many or a class for expanded clones.

cdr3_nt	cdr3_aa	v_call	j_call	clone_size	d_call
TGTGCCAGCAGTTTGACCGGGCGGGAGACCCAGTACTTC	CASSLTGRETQYF	TRBV12-3/TRBV12-4	TRBJ2-5	.	.
TGTGCCAGCAGCCAAGAAGAGGGGACCGGGGAGCTGTTTTTT	CASSQEEGTGELFF	TRBV3-1/TRBV3-2	TRBJ2-2	.	.
TGTGCCAGCAGCCTAGGACTAGCGGGTTCGGAGACCCAGTACTTC	CASSLGLAGSETQYF	TRBV11-3	TRBJ2-5	.	TRBD2
TGTGCCACCAGCAGAGATCCGGGAGGAGGTTATAGCAATCAGCCCCAGCATTTT	CATSRDPGGGYSNQPQHF	TRBV15	TRBJ1-5	.	.
TGTGCCAGCAGCGAAGGGGAAGGGGCGTTAGGAAACACCATATATTTT	CASSEGEGALGNTIYF	TRBV3-1/TRBV3-2	TRBJ1-3	.	.
TGTGCCAGCTCTTCGACAGGGGGTTCGGGAACATGGGGAAATGAGCAGTTCTTC	CASSSTGGSGTWGNEQFF	TRBV3-1/TRBV3-2	TRBJ2-1	.	TRBD1
TGTGCCAGCAGCTGGACAGGGCTCACTGAAGCTTTCTTT	CASSWTGLTEAFF	TRBV2	TRBJ1-1	.	TRBD1
TGTGCCAGCAGTTACTCAATGGAAGCACGGTATGGCTACACCTTC	CASSYSMEARYGYTF	TRBV6-5	TRBJ1-2	few	.
TGTGCCAGCAGTTATCTCCAGGGTAATTCACCCCTCCACTTT	CASSYLQGNSPLHF	TRBV6-2/TRBV6-3	TRBJ1-6	.	.
TGTGCCAGCAGTGATGCGACTAGCGGGGTAAATGAGCAGTTCTTC	CASSDATSGVNEQFF	TRBV2	TRBJ2-1	.	TRBD2
TGCGCCACTTCGCAGCAGGCGGGTAACTATGGCTACACCTTC	CATSQQAGNYGYTF	TRBV5-1	TRBJ1-2	.	.
TGTGCCAGCAGCTCCGCCGGGACAGGGGTTGATTATTATGGCTACACCTTC	CASSSAGTGVDYYGYTF	TRBV9	TRBJ1-2	.	TRBD1
TGTGCCAGCAGCACACAGGGGGCTTACAATGAGCAGTTCTTC	CASSTQGAYNEQFF	TRBV7-2	TRBJ2-1	.	TRBD1
TGTGCCAGCAGCCCGCCCTGGGCAGATAATAATTCACCCCTCCACTTT	CASSPPWADNNSPLHF	TRBV7-2	TRBJ1-6	.	.